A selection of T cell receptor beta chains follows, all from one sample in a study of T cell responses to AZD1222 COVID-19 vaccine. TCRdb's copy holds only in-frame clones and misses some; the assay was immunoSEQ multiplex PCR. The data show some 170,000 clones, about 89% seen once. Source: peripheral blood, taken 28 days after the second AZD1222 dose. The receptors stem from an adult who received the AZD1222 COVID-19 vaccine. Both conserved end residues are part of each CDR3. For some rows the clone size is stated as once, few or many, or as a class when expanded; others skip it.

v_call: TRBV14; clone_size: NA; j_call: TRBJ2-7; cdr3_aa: CASSQIVRDQTIHEQYF
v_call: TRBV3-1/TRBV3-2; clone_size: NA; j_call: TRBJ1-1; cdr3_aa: CASSYIRNTEAFF
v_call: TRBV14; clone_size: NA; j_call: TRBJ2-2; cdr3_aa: CASSQVKTGELFF
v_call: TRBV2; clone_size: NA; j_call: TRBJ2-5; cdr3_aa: CASKATGGHGRTQYF
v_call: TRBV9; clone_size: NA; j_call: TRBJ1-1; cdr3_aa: CASSPPRQAGGTEAFF
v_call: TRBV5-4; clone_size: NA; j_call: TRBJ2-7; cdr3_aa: CASSLSGVEQYF
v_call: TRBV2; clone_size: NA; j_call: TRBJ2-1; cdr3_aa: CASSERGKGNEQFF
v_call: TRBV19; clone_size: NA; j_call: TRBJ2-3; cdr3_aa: CASNLQGASTDTQYF
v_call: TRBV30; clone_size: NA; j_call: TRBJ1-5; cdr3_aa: CAWSVNHGYQPQHF
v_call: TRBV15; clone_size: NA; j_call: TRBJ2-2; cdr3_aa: CATRGAGGAGTPGRRITEVGELFF
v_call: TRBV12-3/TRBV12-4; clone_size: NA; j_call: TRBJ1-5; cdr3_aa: CASTRSGQPQHF
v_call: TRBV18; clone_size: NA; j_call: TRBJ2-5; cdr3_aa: CASSPQQETQYF
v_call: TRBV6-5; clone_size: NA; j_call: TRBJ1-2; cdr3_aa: CASSYGGVGYGYTF
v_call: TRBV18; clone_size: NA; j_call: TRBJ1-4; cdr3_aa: CASSPRGDEKLFF
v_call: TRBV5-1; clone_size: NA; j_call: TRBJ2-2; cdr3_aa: CASSPTRTSGMGELFF
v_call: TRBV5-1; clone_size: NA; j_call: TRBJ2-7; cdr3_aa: CASSLGGSPSYEQYF
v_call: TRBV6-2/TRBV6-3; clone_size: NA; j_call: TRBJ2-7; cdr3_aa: CASSYSFLYEQYF
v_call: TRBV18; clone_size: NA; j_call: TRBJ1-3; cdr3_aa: CASSPDRYSGNTIYF
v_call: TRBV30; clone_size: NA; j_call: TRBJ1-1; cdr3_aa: CAWSVSTGGGSTEAFF
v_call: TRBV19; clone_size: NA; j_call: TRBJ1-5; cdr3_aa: CASTDRAWGNQPQHF
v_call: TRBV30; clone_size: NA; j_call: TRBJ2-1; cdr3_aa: CAWSVNILPSYNEQFF
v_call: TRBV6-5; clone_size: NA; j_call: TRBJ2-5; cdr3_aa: CASSRVGETQYF
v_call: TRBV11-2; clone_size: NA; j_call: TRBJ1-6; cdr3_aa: CASSRDGESPLHF
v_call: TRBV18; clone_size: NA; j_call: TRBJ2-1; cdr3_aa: CASSPPLAPLSNEQFF
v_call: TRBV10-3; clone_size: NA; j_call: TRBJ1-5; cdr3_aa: CAIRGQGNQPQHF
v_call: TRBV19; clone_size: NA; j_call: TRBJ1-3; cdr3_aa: CASSTGNSGNTIYF
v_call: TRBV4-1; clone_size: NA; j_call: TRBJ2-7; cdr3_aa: CASSPRQGRGGEQYF
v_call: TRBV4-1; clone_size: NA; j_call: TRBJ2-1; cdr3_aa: CASSQGGGGDNEQFF
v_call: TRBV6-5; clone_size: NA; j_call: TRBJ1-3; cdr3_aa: CASSYSARGGNTIYF
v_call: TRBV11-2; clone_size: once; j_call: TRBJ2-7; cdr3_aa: CASSFQQVGGYLIGEQYF
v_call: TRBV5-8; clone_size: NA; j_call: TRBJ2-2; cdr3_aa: CASSFASSGSRSGELFF
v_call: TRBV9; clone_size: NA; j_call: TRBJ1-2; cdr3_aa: CASSVIEGHGYTF
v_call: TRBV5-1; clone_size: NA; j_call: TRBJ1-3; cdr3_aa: CASSLALDRNTIYF
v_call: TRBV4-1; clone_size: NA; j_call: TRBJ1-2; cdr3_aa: CASSRDNYNYGYTF
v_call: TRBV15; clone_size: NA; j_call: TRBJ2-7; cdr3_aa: CATSRGGLDSRGYEQYF
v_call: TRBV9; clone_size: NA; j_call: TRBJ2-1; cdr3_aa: CASSVGLAGAAYNEQFF
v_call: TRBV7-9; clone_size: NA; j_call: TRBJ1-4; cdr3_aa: CASSPGANEKLFF
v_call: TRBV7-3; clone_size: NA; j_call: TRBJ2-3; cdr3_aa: CASSREAGGPTDTQYF
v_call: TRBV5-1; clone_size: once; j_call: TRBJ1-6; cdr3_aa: CASSSQGNSPLHF
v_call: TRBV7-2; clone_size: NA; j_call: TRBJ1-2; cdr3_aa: CASSLGSQGNYGYTF
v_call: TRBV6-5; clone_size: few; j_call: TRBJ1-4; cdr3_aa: CASSYGGTYEKLFF
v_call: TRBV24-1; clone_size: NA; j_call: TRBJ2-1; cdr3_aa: CATSDLGIGKQFF
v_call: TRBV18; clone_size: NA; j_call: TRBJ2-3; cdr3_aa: CASSPRTGNTDTQYF
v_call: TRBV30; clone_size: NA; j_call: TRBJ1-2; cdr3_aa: CAWVTGRGGYTF
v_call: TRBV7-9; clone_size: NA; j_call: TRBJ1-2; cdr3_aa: CASRRIQPRAHFYGYTF
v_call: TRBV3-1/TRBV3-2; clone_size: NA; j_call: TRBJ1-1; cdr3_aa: CASSRQLNTEAFF
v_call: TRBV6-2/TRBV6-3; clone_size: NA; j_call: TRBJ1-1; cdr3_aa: CASSSPGQGKIGFF
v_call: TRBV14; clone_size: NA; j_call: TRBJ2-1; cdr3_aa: CASSHRSLYNEQFF
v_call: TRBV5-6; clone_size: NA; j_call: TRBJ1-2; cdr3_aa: CASSLRDRYGYTF
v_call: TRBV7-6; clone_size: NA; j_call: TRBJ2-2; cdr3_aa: CASSSGTGGTGELFF
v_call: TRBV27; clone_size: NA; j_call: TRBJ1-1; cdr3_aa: CASSFDPGQVNTEAFF
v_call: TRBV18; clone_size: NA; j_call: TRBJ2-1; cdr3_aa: CASSPLPRSSGRAPSEQFF
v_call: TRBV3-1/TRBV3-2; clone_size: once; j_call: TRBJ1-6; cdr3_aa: CASSQTGQQNSPLHF
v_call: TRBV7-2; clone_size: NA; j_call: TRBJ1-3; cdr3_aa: CASSLGFSGNTIYF
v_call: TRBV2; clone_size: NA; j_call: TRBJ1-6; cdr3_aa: CASSRDRGVNSPLHF
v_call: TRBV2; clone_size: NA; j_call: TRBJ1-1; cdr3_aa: CASSEFGRVFEAFF
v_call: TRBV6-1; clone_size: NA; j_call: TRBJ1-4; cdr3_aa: CASSENRGRTNEKLFF
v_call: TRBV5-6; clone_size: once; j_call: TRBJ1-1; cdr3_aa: CASSWGDREGTEAFF
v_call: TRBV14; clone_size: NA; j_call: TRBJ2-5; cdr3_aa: CASSQVSREETQYF